This T cell receptor beta chain emerged from a study of blood T cell repertoires in COVID-19. Background on the study: From the United States, Italy and Spain came samples of acute and convalescent COVID-19. Sources were T cells, B-cell-depleted T cells, or PBMCs; the material itself was cDNA or gDNA.

In the original processing: The authors estimated nucleated cell counts from reference gene primer amplification. Here immunoSEQ multiplex PCR was the method, and the copy in TCRdb shows in-frame clones only, minus some. V, J and clone size derive from that table, while D and trimming were established from the DNA sequence. The sample shows some 65,000 clones, over 75% of them seen only once. The ends were cut back, 5 bases at V and 0 bases at J, with 14 bases in the middle. The CDR3 covers 15 residues. Germline CDR1 MNHNY, CDR2 SVGAGI (reference sequence). The sequencing sample was made of peripheral blood. This TCR derives from an older man with acute or convalescent COVID-19. The chain recombines TRBV6-6 with TRBJ2-7, with D perhaps TRBD1 (5 bases). CDR3 region: CASSVADTSSYEQYF. CDR3 in DNA: TGTGCCAGCAGTGTCGCGGACACGAGCTCCTACGAGCAGTACTTC.